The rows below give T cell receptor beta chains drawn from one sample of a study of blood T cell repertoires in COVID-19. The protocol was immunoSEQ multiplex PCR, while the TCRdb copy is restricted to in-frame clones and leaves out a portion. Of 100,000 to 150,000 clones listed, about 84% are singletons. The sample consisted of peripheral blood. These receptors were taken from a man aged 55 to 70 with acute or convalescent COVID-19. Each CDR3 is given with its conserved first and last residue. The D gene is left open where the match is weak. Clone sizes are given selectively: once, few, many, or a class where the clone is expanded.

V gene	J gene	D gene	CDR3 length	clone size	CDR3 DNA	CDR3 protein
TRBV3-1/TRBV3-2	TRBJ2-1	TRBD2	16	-	TGTGCCAGCAGGAGGACGGGACTAGCGGGAAAGAATGGGCAGTTCTTC	CASRRTGLAGKNGQFF
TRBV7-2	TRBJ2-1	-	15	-	TGTGCCAGCAGCTTAGCCAGGGCCCCCAACAATGAGCAGTTCTTC	CASSLARAPNNEQFF
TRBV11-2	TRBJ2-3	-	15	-	TGTGCCAGCAGCTTAACCAGGTCCCTGGGAGATACGCAGTATTTT	CASSLTRSLGDTQYF
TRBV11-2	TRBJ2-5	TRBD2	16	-	TGTGCCAGCAGCCATGGACTAGCGGGAGGTCAAGAGACCCAGTACTTC	CASSHGLAGGQETQYF
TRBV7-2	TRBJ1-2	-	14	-	TGTGCCAGCAGCTTCGGAATAGAGGGCTATGGCTACACCTTC	CASSFGIEGYGYTF
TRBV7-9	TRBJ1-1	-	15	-	TGTGCCAGCAGCCCCATAGGGGAGGGAAACACTGAAGCTTTCTTT	CASSPIGEGNTEAFF
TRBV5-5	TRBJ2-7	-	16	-	TGTGCCAGCAGCCCCCGCCCAGGACAAGCTAGCTACGAGCAGTACTTC	CASSPRPGQASYEQYF
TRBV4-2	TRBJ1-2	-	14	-	TGTGCCAGCAGCCAATCCCTAGGGGTGGATGGCTACACCTTC	CASSQSLGVDGYTF
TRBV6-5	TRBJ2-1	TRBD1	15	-	TGTGCCAGCAGCTTAATGACAGGGGGCGGGAATGAGCAGTTCTTC	CASSLMTGGGNEQFF
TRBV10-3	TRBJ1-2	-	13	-	TGTGCCATCAGTGGTGAGGATGACTATGGCTACACCTTC	CAISGEDDYGYTF
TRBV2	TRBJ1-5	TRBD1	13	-	TGTGCCAGCAAGACAGGGGTGGGCCAGCCCCAGCATTTT	CASKTGVGQPQHF
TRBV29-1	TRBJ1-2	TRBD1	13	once	TGCAGCGTTGAAGCCGAGACAGGGGTTGGCTACACCTTC	CSVEAETGVGYTF
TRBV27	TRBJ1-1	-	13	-	TGTGCCAGCAGTTTGGGGGGGCGCACTGAAGCTTTCTTT	CASSLGGRTEAFF
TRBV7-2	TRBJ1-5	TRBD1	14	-	TGTGCCAGCAGCTGGGGACAGGGCCTTCAGCCCCAGCATTTT	CASSWGQGLQPQHF
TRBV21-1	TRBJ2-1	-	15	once	TGTGCCAGCAGCAAAGGACCTGGACAGGGCCACGAGCAGTTCTTC	CASSKGPGQGHEQFF
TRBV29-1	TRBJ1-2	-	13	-	TGCAGCGTGGTGACGGAGAACCACTATGGCTACACCTTC	CSVVTENHYGYTF
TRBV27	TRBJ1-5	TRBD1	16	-	TGTGCCAGCAAGCCGGGACAGGGTGGGTTCAATCAGCCCCAGCATTTT	CASKPGQGGFNQPQHF
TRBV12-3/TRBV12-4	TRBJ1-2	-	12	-	TGTGCCAGCAGTTTCGGGGGGACTGGCTACACCTTC	CASSFGGTGYTF
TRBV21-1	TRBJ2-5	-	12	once	TGTGCCAGCAGCAATCCCCAGGGGGCCCAGTACTTC	CASSNPQGAQYF
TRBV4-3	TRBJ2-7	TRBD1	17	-	TGCGCCAGCAGCCAAGATCTCGACAGGGCCACCCCCTACGAGCAGTACTTC	CASSQDLDRATPYEQYF
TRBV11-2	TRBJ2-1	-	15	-	TGTGCCAGCAGCCACTCCGGTGGCTCCTACAATGAGCAGTTCTTC	CASSHSGGSYNEQFF
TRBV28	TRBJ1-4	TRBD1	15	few	TGTGCCAGCAGTTCCCCAGGGACAGGGTATGAAAAACTGTTTTTT	CASSSPGTGYEKLFF
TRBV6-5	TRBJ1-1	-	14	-	TGTGCCAGCACATCTGGACAGTCGAACACTGAAGCTTTCTTT	CASTSGQSNTEAFF
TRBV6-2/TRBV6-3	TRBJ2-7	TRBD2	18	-	TGTGCCAGCAGTTCCCTCAGTGGAGATGCGTCCGGGGGGGTCGAGCAGTACTTC	CASSSLSGDASGGVEQYF
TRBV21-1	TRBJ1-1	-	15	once	TGTGCCAGCAGATCGCTCCGGGGGGCGAGGACTGAAGCTTTCTTT	CASRSLRGARTEAFF
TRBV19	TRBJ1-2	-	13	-	TGTGCCAGTAACCGGGACTGGAACTATGGCTACACCTTC	CASNRDWNYGYTF
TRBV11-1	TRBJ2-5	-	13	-	TGTGCCAGCAGCTTTAGGGGACAAGAGACCCAGTACTTC	CASSFRGQETQYF
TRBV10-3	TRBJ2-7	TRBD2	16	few	TGTGCCATCAGTGGGTCGCGGGAGGGACAGAACTACGAGCAGTACTTC	CAISGSREGQNYEQYF
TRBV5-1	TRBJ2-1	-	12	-	TGCGCCAGCAGCTTCGACAGGGAGGAACAGTTCTTC	CASSFDREEQFF
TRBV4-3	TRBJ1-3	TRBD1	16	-	TGCGCCAGCAGCCAAGGCCGGACAGGGACTGGAAACACCATATATTTT	CASSQGRTGTGNTIYF
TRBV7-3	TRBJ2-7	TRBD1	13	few	TGTGCCAGCAGCCGAGACAGGGCAGGCGAGCAGTACTTC	CASSRDRAGEQYF
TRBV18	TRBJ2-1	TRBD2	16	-	TGTGCCAGCTCACCACCGGGACTAGCGGGAGGGAATGAGCAGTTCTTC	CASSPPGLAGGNEQFF
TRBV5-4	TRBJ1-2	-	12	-	TGTGCCGGAAGCAGGGATAACTATGGCTACACCTTC	CAGSRDNYGYTF
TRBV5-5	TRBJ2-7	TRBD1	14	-	TGTGCCAGCAGCGGGGACAGGGGCAGCAACGAGCAGTACTTC	CASSGDRGSNEQYF
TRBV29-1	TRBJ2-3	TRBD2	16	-	TGCAGCGTTGTCCAGACTAGCGGGAGCCTCACAGATACGCAGTATTTT	CSVVQTSGSLTDTQYF
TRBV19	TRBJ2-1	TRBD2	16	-	TGTGCCAGTAACACGTACGGGACTAGCGGCAACAATGAGCAGTTCTTC	CASNTYGTSGNNEQFF
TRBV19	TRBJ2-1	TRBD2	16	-	TGTGCCAGTAGTGGGGGACTAGCGGGAGGGCCGCGGGAGCAGTTCTTC	CASSGGLAGGPREQFF
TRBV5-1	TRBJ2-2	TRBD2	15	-	TGCGCCAGCAGCCCTGTTGGTAGCGGGAAGGGGGAGCTGTTTTTT	CASSPVGSGKGELFF
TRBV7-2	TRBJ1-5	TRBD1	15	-	TGTGCCAGCAGCTCGGACAGGGGCGGGAATCAGCCCCAGCATTTT	CASSSDRGGNQPQHF
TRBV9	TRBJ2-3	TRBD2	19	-	TGTGCCAGCAGCGTGAGCCCCTCTGGACTAGCGGGAAGGGCAGATACGCAGTATTTT	CASSVSPSGLAGRADTQYF
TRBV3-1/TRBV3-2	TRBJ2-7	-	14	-	TGTGCCAGCAGCCAAGGGGCGAGCTCCTACGAGCAGTACTTC	CASSQGASSYEQYF
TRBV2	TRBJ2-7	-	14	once	TGTGCCAGCAGTTCAGAGCGTCCCTCCTACGAGCAGTACTTC	CASSSERPSYEQYF
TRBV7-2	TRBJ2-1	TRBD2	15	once	TGTGCCAGCAGTTCAGAGGGTAGCGGGGGTTATGAGCAGTTCTTC	CASSSEGSGGYEQFF
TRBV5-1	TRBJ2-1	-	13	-	TGCGCCAGCGACACTGGGGCCGGCAATGAGCAGTTCTTC	CASDTGAGNEQFF
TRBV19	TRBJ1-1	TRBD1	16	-	TGTGCCAGTAGTACGACTTGGACAGGGAGGAACACTGAAGCTTTCTTT	CASSTTWTGRNTEAFF
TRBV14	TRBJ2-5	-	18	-	TGTGCCAGCAGCCAAGCCTATCACACGGGTCCCGCTAAAGAGACCCAGTACTTC	CASSQAYHTGPAKETQYF
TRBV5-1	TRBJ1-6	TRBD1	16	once	TGCGCCAGCAGCCCCGAGGGACAGGGCCCTAATTCACCCCTCCACTTT	CASSPEGQGPNSPLHF
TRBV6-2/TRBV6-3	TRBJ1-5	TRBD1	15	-	TGTGCCAGCAGTTTCCAGGGGGCCAGCAATCAGCCCCAGCATTTT	CASSFQGASNQPQHF
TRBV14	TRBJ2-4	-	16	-	TGTGCCAGCAGCAAAGCACGCGGACTCGGTGTGGACATTCAGTACTTC	CASSKARGLGVDIQYF